Presented here are 24 T cell receptor beta chains from one specimen sequenced in a study of OX40 agonist ivuxolimab in advanced cancers. TCRdb keeps only in-frame clones here, not all; method: immunoSEQ multiplex PCR. In the table there are about 110,000 clones, approximately 90% of which are singletons. Sequenced material: CD4+ or CD8+ T cells sorted from blood, taken in a trial of the OX40 agonist ivuxolimab. These receptors were collected from an adult with an advanced solid tumor such as melanoma, head and neck, liver or kidney cancer.

V gene TRBV5-4 combines with J gene TRBJ1-5; 9 positions agree with TRBD1. V trimming: 4 bases; J trimming: 4 bases; junction bases outside the gene matches: 3. The CDR3 totals 14 residues. CDR1 SGHNT and CDR2 YYREEE come from the germline V gene (reference sequence). The chain's CDR3 is CASSRQGVNQPQHF. The CDR3 DNA follows: TGTGCCAGCAGCCGACAGGGGGTAAATCAGCCCCAGCATTTT.

The chain combines TRBV6-5 with TRBJ1-5; D is ambiguous. The CDR3 extends over 13 amino acids. In germline, CDR1 is MNHEY, CDR2 SVGAGI. Trimming cost V 5 bases and J 6 bases, with 11 bases left between them. The CDR3 here is CASSESVFQPQHF. The CDR3 DNA follows: TGTGCCAGCAGTGAATCCGTTTTTCAGCCCCAGCATTTT.

V gene TRBV5-4 combines with J gene TRBJ1-4; TRBD1 is a possible D gene (5 bases). Trimming cost V 4 bases and J 10 bases, with 17 bases left between them. CDR3 length: 14 amino acids. Germline CDR1 reads SGHNT; CDR2 reads YYREEE (reference sequence). CDR3 residues: CASSPWGGIGKLFF. Written as DNA, the CDR3 is TGTGCCAGCAGCCCCTGGGGCGGCATAGGAAAACTGTTTTTT.

V and J are TRBV25-1 and TRBJ2-1; 14 nucleotides match TRBD2. The CDR3 consists of 15 residues. CDR1 and CDR2 (germline): MGHDK, SYGVNS. V lost 4 bases and J lost 7; bases outside the gene matches: 3. The CDR3: CASSAGTSGRNEQFF. CDR3 bases: TGTGCCAGCAGTGCCGGGACTAGCGGGAGAAATGAGCAGTTCTTC.

This clone appeared once. The chain recombines TRBV13 with TRBJ2-7; D is perhaps TRBD1 or TRBD2 (7 bases each). Germline V CDR1 and CDR2: PRHDT, FYEKMQ (reference sequence). The CDR3 has 14 amino acids. Trimming pared 5 bases from V and 2 bases from J, leaving 13 bases between. This chain's CDR3 is CASSGRDRPYEQYF. As DNA, the CDR3 is TGTGCCAGCAGCGGGAGGGACAGACCCTACGAGCAGTACTTC.

This clone came up a few times. V usage is TRBV7-9 and J usage is TRBJ1-5; 9 bases fit TRBD1. V lost 5 bases, J lost 2 bases, and 4 bases stayed unmatched. The CDR3 sequence is 15 residues long. CDR1 and CDR2 from the germline V gene are SEHNR and FQNEAQ (reference sequence). The CDR3 region is CASSPTGGGNQPQHF. Written as DNA, the CDR3 is TGTGCCAGCAGCCCAACAGGGGGCGGCAATCAGCCCCAGCATTTT.

The chain couples TRBV7-2 to TRBJ1-5; tentative D call: TRBD1 (5 bases). Trimming removed 5 bases at V and 11 bases at J, with 13 bases between. Germline-derived CDR1 and CDR2 are SGHTA and FQGNSA. The CDR3 spans 12 residues. CDR3 nucleotide sequence: TGTGCCAGCAGCCCCCTCGGGGGAACCCAGCATTTT. This sequence encodes CASSPLGGTQHF.

The sample holds one count of this clone. The same CDR3 is also encoded by other DNA sequences in this sample. This chain links TRBV5-1 with TRBJ2-3; TRBD2 matches 9 bases. CDR3 length: 15 amino acids. J was trimmed by 1 base and V by 0 bases; bases with no gene match: 0. Germline V lookup: CDR1 SGHRS, CDR2 YFSETQ. The CDR3 bases are TGCGCCAGCAGCTTGGGACTAGCGGGCACAGATACGCAGTATTTT. The encoded protein is CASSLGLAGTDTQYF.

This clone has ten or more counts. The gene calls are TRBV7-9 and TRBJ1-1; D remains unclear. V shed 5 bases and J shed 11 bases, with 15 bases lying between them. In germline, CDR1 is SEHNR, CDR2 FQNEAQ (reference sequence). The CDR3 totals 12 residues. CDR3 nucleotides: TGTGCCAGCAGCCTACAAACTGGGTATGCTTTCTTT. Amino acids: CASSLQTGYAFF.

V and J are TRBV5-4 and TRBJ1-2; TRBD1 agrees at 7 bases. CDR1 is SGHNT, CDR2 YYREEE, per germline (reference sequence). V gave up 2 bases and J gave up 2 bases; unmatched junction bases: 3. The CDR3 spans 14 residues. The CDR3 here is CASSFRQGNYGYTF. The CDR3 DNA sequence: TGTGCCAGCAGCTTCAGACAGGGAAACTATGGCTACACCTTC.

This chain joins TRBV6-5 and TRBJ2-7; no clear D. The CDR3 is 14 amino acids. Germline-derived CDR1 and CDR2 are MNHEY and SVGAGI. V was clipped by 6 bases and J by 3 bases, with 15 bases between them. The DNA of the CDR3 is TGTGCCAGCAGGGTACACAAACCGAACTACGAGCAGTACTTC. Encoded protein: CASRVHKPNYEQYF.

This chain joins TRBV5-1 and TRBJ1-1; D call uncertain. The CDR3 is 13 residues long. Germline V gene lookup returns CDR1 SGHRS and CDR2 YFSETQ. V was trimmed by 0 bases and J by 4 bases, leaving 7 bases between them. CDR3 DNA: TGCGCCAGCAGCTTGGACGGGGTCACTGAAGCTTTCTTT. Protein product: CASSLDGVTEAFF.

The J gene is TRBJ2-5, the V gene TRBV6-5; D perhaps matches TRBD2 (6 bases). Trimming took off 8 bases at V and 7 bases at J, with 23 bases between the two ends. Germline V lookup: CDR1 MNHEY, CDR2 SVGAGI. The CDR3 has 15 amino acids. This CDR3 reads CASRLGSSRSGTQYF. The CDR3 bases are TGTGCCAGCCGTTTGGGCAGCTCCCGTAGCGGGACCCAGTACTTC.

The V call is TRBV28, the J call TRBJ1-1; D might be TRBD1 (6 bases). The V gene lost 2 bases and the J gene lost 5 bases, with 15 bases spanning the gap. The CDR3 is 15 residues long. CDR1 and CDR2 from the germline V gene are MDHEN and SYDVKM. The CDR3 reads CASSLGGARRTEAFF. The DNA for the CDR3 is TGTGCCAGCAGTTTAGGGGGGGCGCGGAGGACTGAAGCTTTCTTT.

The chain joins TRBV9 to TRBJ1-2; no clear D gene. The CDR3 contains 15 residues. Per germline, CDR1 SGDLS and CDR2 YYNGEE. Trimming removed 1 base from V and 6 bases from J, with 16 bases in between. The chain's CDR3 is CASSVRRDRIDGYTF. In DNA, the CDR3 is TGTGCCAGCAGCGTAAGGAGGGATCGGATTGATGGCTACACCTTC.

This clone was observed once. The rearrangement links TRBV5-6 to TRBJ2-5, with TRBD2 identical over 11 bases. CDR3 length: 16 amino acids. The junction had 4 bases not matched to a gene; V was cut back by 1 base and J by 2 bases. The V gene's germline CDR1 is SGHDT and CDR2 YYEEEE. CDR3: CASSLMGLAVQETQYF. CDR3 DNA sequence: TGTGCCAGCAGCTTGATGGGACTAGCGGTACAAGAGACCCAGTACTTC.

The V and J genes are TRBV12-5 and TRBJ2-1, with D possibly matching TRBD2 (5 bases). Germline V gene lookup returns CDR1 LGHNT and CDR2 FRNRAP. Trimming removed 0 bases from V and 2 bases from J, with 14 bases in between. The CDR3 length is 17 residues. The CDR3 region is CASGLVLSGITYNEQFF. DNA for the CDR3: TGTGCTAGTGGTTTGGTTCTATCCGGGATTACCTACAATGAGCAGTTCTTC.

The rearrangement links TRBV29-1 to TRBJ2-2, with a possible D match to TRBD2 (5 bases). The V gene lost 4 bases and the J gene lost 6 bases, with 12 bases spanning the gap. This CDR3 spans 13 amino acids. In germline, CDR1 is SQVTM, CDR2 ANQGSEA. The CDR3 is CSVGGRSPGELFF. CDR3 bases: TGCAGCGTTGGAGGGAGATCCCCCGGGGAGCTGTTTTTT.

The chain links TRBV19 to TRBJ2-1; D is unresolved. The germline V gene has CDR1 LNHDA and CDR2 SQIVND (reference sequence). The CDR3 covers 14 residues. Deletions cut 5 bases from V and 6 bases from J, with 14 bases between. The CDR3 DNA sequence: TGTGCCAGTAGTTGGCCTGGAGCATTCAATGAGCAGTTCTTC. This translates into CASSWPGAFNEQFF.

CDR3 DNA: TGTGCCAGCAAGTCTAGCGGGGGCTACGAGCAGTACTTC. Translation: CASKSSGGYEQYF. The chain combines TRBV27 with TRBJ2-7, with 10 positions matching TRBD2. This CDR3 is 13 amino acids long. V lost 7 bases and J lost 3; bases outside the gene matches: 3. Germline CDR1 MNHEY, CDR2 SMNVEV (reference sequence).

The rearrangement joins TRBV5-1 to TRBJ2-5; TRBD2 matches at 11 bases. V lost 2 bases and J lost 4; bases outside the gene matches: 4. Germline CDR1 and CDR2: SGHRS and YFSETQ. This CDR3 contains 15 residues. The CDR3 DNA reads as TGCGCCAGCAGCTTATCGACTAGCGGGGTAGAGACCCAGTACTTC. Protein sequence: CASSLSTSGVETQYF.

The V call is TRBV30, the J call TRBJ1-6, with 7 nucleotides matching TRBD1. CDR3 length: 13 amino acids. Per the germline V gene, CDR1 is GTSNPN and CDR2 is SVGIG (reference sequence). J gave up 9 bases and V 4 bases, and 6 bases lay outside the gene matches. Here the CDR3 DNA reads TGTGCCTGGAAAAGGGAGGGGGCTTCACCCCTCCACTTT. Translating gives CAWKREGASPLHF.

This clone was counted a single time. This chain links TRBV6-6 with TRBJ2-5; D is unresolved. Germline V gene data show CDR1 as MNHNY and CDR2 as SVGAGI (reference sequence). The CDR3 runs to 11 residues. V lost 5 bases to trimming and J lost 0 bases, with 1 base between them. In nucleotides, the CDR3 is TGTGCCAGCAGTAACCAAGAGACCCAGTACTTC. It encodes CASSNQETQYF.

The gene calls are TRBV11-3 and TRBJ2-1, with 10 bases lining up with TRBD2. V gave up 3 bases and J gave up 7 bases; unmatched junction bases: 9. The CDR3 sequence is 16 residues long. CDR1 and CDR2 from the germline V gene are SGHNT and YENEEA. The DNA of the CDR3 is TGTGCCAGCAGCTTTAGCGGGGGGCGCTCAGGGAATGAGCAGTTCTTC. Translating gives CASSFSGGRSGNEQFF.